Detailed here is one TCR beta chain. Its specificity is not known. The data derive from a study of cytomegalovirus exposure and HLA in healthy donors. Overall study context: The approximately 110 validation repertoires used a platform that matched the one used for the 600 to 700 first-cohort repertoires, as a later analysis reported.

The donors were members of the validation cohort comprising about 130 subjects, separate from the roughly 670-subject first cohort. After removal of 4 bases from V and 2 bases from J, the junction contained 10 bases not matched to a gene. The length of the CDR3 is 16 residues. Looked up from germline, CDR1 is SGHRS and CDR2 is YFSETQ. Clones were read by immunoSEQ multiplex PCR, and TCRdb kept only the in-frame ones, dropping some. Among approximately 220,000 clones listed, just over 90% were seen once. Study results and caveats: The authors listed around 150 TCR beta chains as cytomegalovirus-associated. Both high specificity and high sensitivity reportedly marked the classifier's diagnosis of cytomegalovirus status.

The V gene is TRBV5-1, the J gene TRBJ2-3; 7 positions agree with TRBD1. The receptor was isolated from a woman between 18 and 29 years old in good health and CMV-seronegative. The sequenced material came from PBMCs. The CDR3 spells CASSPGQPSITDTQYF. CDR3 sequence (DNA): TGCGCCAGCAGCCCGGGACAGCCGAGCATCACAGATACGCAGTATTTT.